This T cell receptor (beta chain) was recovered during a study of shared clonotypes between healthy human individuals. Whole-study results and caveats: The expectation was that sequencing depth would affect clonotype sharing among donors. Compared with memory subsets, naive subsets generally had larger estimated richness.

Germline CDR1 is SGHRS and CDR2 is YFSETQ. V gave up 2 bases and J gave up 5 bases, with 10 bases separating them. This CDR3 has 14 amino acids. Of note for this clone: Its specificity is not known.

Subsets obtained from CD4+ cells comprised CD45RA+ naive and CD45RA-negative memory cells. The data were produced by immunoSEQ multiplex PCR, yet TCRdb's version contains in-frame clones alone and is incomplete. The sample carries about 640,000 clones, roughly 70% recorded once. This receptor was obtained from a young woman in good health. The rearrangement uses TRBV5-1 and TRBJ2-2; D not certain. The sample comprised memory CD4+ T cells sorted from blood. Regarding subset: CD45RA-negative fraction. CDR3 sequence reads: CASSLLSDTGELFF. CDR3 in DNA: TGCGCCAGCAGCTTACTTAGTGATACCGGGGAGCTGTTTTTT.